This record looks at one TCR beta chain sequence and its context. It lacks a known antigen. Per-base qualities were not stored, and no clone one base away is much larger. The data were obtained in a study of cytomegalovirus exposure and HLA in healthy donors (dated 2017 in TCRdb). A note on the overall study: An earlier analysis of approximately 640 of the donors reported 250 to 350 Gb of sequence data and some 100 million unique TCR beta sequences from 190 million or so T cells. An early release covering about 600 HLA-typed donors comprised about 300 gigabases of sequencing data and some 79 million unique TCR sequences. Of the 300 to 400 genotyped donors, over 65% fell in the genetic ancestry cluster associated with self-reported Caucasian donors. The study was designed to test whether signatures of past pathogen exposure could be identified by cataloging public T cell receptors. The T cell repertoires of under 700 subjects were profiled by immunosequencing and related to cytomegalovirus serostatus. Along with the approximately 670-subject first cohort, a separate validation cohort of over 90 different subjects was used. To predict cytomegalovirus infection status, the study combined high-throughput TCR immunosequencing, statistical association of individual TCRs with disease status, and machine learning. A later analysis re-analyzed previously published TCR beta repertoires from hundreds of donors and added high-resolution HLA genotyping to study TCR occurrence patterns. The later analysis used no new phenotypic data to find candidate immune exposures, relying instead on TCR beta sequences and their occurrence across donors. In an earlier analysis of roughly 600 of the donors, high-throughput TCR beta sequencing was used to judge whether each TCR beta V gene segment behaved as functional or pseudogenic. Donor age, sex, ethnicity and CMV serostatus were compiled alongside the repertoire data. In a later genetic analysis, genome-wide SNP genotypes for about 55% of the roughly 700 donors were used, and that subset was treated as a discovery cohort. All discovery cohort repertoires had been generated using a single sequencing platform. Class I and class II HLA loci were covered by the typing at four-digit resolution. Typing coverage differed by locus: A, B, C, DRB1 and DQB1 were typed in roughly 620-640 donors, DQA1 in about 500, DPA1 in around 610, and DPB1 in around 440. Four to six DR-DQ haplotypes were handled as single units for association and clustering, since linkage in the cohort was strong. On average, roughly 250,000 unique TCR beta nucleotide sequences were sequenced per donor among some 430 genotyped donors of the cohort, with 15% to 20% of those sequences being non-productive.

CDR1 and CDR2 are drawn from the germline V gene (reference sequence): SEHNR, FQNEAQ. Its CDR3 holds 13 amino acids, cysteine through phenylalanine. Solely the CDR3 DNA is kept, with 39 bases framed from the first base. V loses 5 bases of germline sequence and J loses 8 bases, and the interval between the two ends is 15 bases. The library was built by means of the immunoSEQ multiplex PCR assay. A mixture of 60 forward primers for TCR Vbeta segments and 13 reverse primers for TCR Jbeta segments was used in the multiplex PCR. Amplification of the CDR3 region of rearranged TCR beta genes was performed with a multiplex PCR assay on genomic DNA. The amplified TCR beta libraries were sequenced on the Illumina HiSeq System as 87-base-pair reads. Per the authors' processing: Across the 666 repertoires, a later analysis counted some 81 million unique TCR beta chains, approximately 10 million of which were shared by at least two donors. A nearest-neighbor algorithm error-corrected the raw reads and collapsed the reads into unique sequences, merging closely related sequences to remove PCR and sequencing errors. V, D and J gene segments were assigned by aligning CDR3 sequences to IMGT reference sequences. For a sequence to be retained, a match of at least six nucleotides to both a V gene segment and a J gene segment was required. A rearrangement was called productive if the CDR3 had no stop codons and remained in frame with V and J, and every other rearrangement was called non-productive. Following IMGT convention, CDR3 was defined as the stretch from the second conserved V-encoded cysteine up to the conserved J-encoded phenylalanine. Sequences without an unambiguous match to a single V gene segment were excluded from the earlier analysis of a few hundred of the donors. In an earlier analysis of approximately 590 of the donors, V segments were called functional above 56.7% productive rearrangements and were called segregating when the between-donor standard deviation exceeded 5%. A statistical classification framework was developed to diagnose cytomegalovirus status using the catalog of TCR beta chain sequences. In a later analysis, TCR nucleotide sequences were compared against IMGT/GENE-DB human TR gene sequences so that V and J genes could be assigned. The TCRdist pipeline was used in a later analysis to assign CDR3 sequences and most-parsimonious VDJ recombination scenarios. In a later analysis, every TCR beta chain was defined by the combination of its CDR3 amino acid sequence and its V-gene family, and reads without a unique V-gene family were dropped. As a way to deal with suspected cross-contamination and a sequencing artifact, a later analysis dropped 500 to 700 nucleotide sequences that were highly shared and had low generation probability. In a later analysis, a clonal expansion index was calculated for each public chain from normalized within-repertoire ranks of inferred template counts. Generation probabilities in a later analysis came from a VDJ recombination model fitted to out-of-frame rearrangements, and those results were checked against IGoR. In a later analysis, TCR-TCR, TCR-HLA and TCR-CMV co-occurrence was scored with hypergeometric tests, and a repertoire-size bias correction was applied to TCR pairs. False discovery rates were estimated in a later analysis by permuting HLA or CMV assignments 20 times. A later analysis grouped co-occurring TCRs with DBSCAN, adding TCRdist sequence similarity when clustering within HLA-allele-positive subsets. Repertoires with fewer than 30,000 or more than 120,000 public chains were left out of co-occurrence clustering, as were about 5 repertoires with anomalous nucleotide sharing. In TCRdb, the immuneACCESS table is reduced to in-frame sequences with V and J assigned. These tables do not hold every clone; where another copy was compared, an unresolved V gene accounts for under half, and the others remain unexplained. V and J calls and clone size come straight from that table; D and trimming were deduced from the DNA. The sample table holds roughly 290,000 clones, of which roughly 89% were seen once. The ten top clones hold approximately 2.2% of the sample.

The cohort comprised more than 550 healthy bone marrow donors. All cohort members were sampled while nominally healthy, although unrecorded immune exposures were likely present. The donor tested CMV seronegative and was one of the 352 seronegative cohort members. Every donor gave a peripheral blood sample, and the peripheral blood mononuclear cells from that sample were used for TCR beta sequencing. Genomic DNA was extracted from the blood cell samples with the Qiagen DNeasy Blood Extraction Kit. Paper-wide results and their limitations: In a later analysis, over 15,000 TCR beta sequences were associated with specific HLA alleles at a false discovery rate of 0.05. In a later analysis, TCR association rates were found to vary across HLA loci, with the most associated TCRs seen for DRB1 alleles and the fewest for HLA-C alleles. The study gave a list of roughly 150 TCR beta chains associated with cytomegalovirus. In a later genetic analysis, a missense DCLRE1C variant was associated with V-gene and J-gene trimming of TCR beta chains, and the association was replicated in an independent cohort. This cohort had only TCR beta chains sequenced, and the lack of alpha or paired-chain data limited which features could be detected. For the cohort, immune exposure information was limited to CMV serostatus. Some IMGT-functional V segments, including TRBV6-2 and TRBV6-3, could not be distinguished by the 87-base-pair reads and were therefore excluded. Most TCR sequences were observed very rarely across donors, whereas some public TCRs were present in many individuals. Cytomegalovirus status was reported to be diagnosed by the classifier with high specificity and sensitivity in both the original and validation cohorts. In a later analysis, several top co-occurrence clusters were reported to appear linked to parvovirus B19, influenza, CMV and Epstein-Barr virus. Presence/absence analyses assumed roughly uniform sequencing depth across donors, an assumption that may not hold. Because counts were too low, about 18 rarely observed V segments, including chromosome 9 orphons, were left out of the earlier analysis of 587 of the donors. A cluster of highly shared sequence variants was judged likely to represent a technical artifact of the sequencing pipeline. In vitro tests confirmed that three of the cytomegalovirus-associated TCR beta chains recognize cytomegalovirus antigens. According to a later analysis, most CMV-associated TCR beta chains appeared to be HLA-restricted, and the HLA associations seemed to be driven largely by CMV exposure. According to a later genetic analysis, donors in an Asian-associated ancestry cluster had fewer N-insertions in productive TCRs than the approximately 630-donor mean. A further reported finding was that TCR beta sequences accurately predicted the HLA-A and HLA-B alleles for most subjects in the first cohort. It was suggested by the authors that the approach could potentially be generalized to other disease states and immunological phenotypes. An earlier analysis of approximately 600 of the donors showed that most TCR beta V segments appeared in productive rearrangements either about 87% or about 30% of the time, which broadly matched IMGT annotations. In a later analysis, HLA-associated TCR beta chains were found to be more clonally expanded and to have lower generation probabilities than equally common non-associated chains. Linkage disequilibrium might explain the correlated functional status among segregating V segments, but an unknown experimental factor could not be excluded. Because HLA typing was unavailable for some donors at each locus, only the typed subset was used in association tests. Strong co-occurrence of HLA alleles, especially DR and DQ, made assigning TCR associations to individual alleles difficult.

Sequencing was carried out using PBMCs. This sequence originates from a woman under 30 in good health and CMV-seronegative. The chain is assembled from TRBV7-9 and TRBJ1-2; the D segment could be TRBD1, given 5 matching bases. The CDR3 protein is CASSLTTGEGYTF. The bases read TGTGCCAGCAGCCTCACAACGGGGGAAGGCTACACCTTC.